A selection of T cell receptor beta chains follows, all from one sample in a study of T cell responses to AZD1222 COVID-19 vaccine. The table came from immunoSEQ multiplex PCR; TCRdb's copy has only in-frame clones and leaves some out. The sample has about 100,000 clones; more than 70% are singletons. The source material was peripheral blood, sampled on day 0 of AZD1222 vaccination. Every receptor here comes from an adult in good health. The CDR3 runs from the conserved cysteine through the conserved F or W. A D gene is named only where the DNA matches it firmly. The size field is filled for only some rows; it gives once, few, many or a size class.

v_gene,abundance,d_gene,j_gene,len,CDR3aa,CDR3nt
TRBV7-2,NA,NA,TRBJ2-7,14,CASRLGRSSYEQYF,TGTGCCAGCAGACTGGGACGGAGCTCCTACGAGCAGTACTTC
TRBV6-5,NA,NA,TRBJ2-7,13,CASSNRPSYEQYF,TGTGCCAGCAGTAACCGACCGTCCTACGAGCAGTACTTC
TRBV7-9,NA,NA,TRBJ1-2,16,CASSLQQASLLYGYTF,TGTGCCAGCAGCTTACAGCAGGCTTCCCTCCTCTATGGCTACACCTTC
TRBV7-6,NA,NA,TRBJ1-6,16,CASSTKGGPTNSPLHF,TGTGCCAGCTCTACTAAGGGAGGCCCGACTAATTCACCCCTCCACTTT
TRBV3-1/TRBV3-2,NA,NA,TRBJ2-5,16,CASSHNLRQGGETQYF,TGTGCCAGCAGCCATAATCTTCGGCAGGGGGGAGAGACCCAGTACTTC
TRBV19,NA,TRBD1,TRBJ1-2,13,CASNPGTAHGYTF,TGTGCCAGTAATCCCGGGACAGCCCATGGCTACACCTTC
TRBV5-1,NA,TRBD2,TRBJ2-7,16,CASSPTGTRVLSEQYF,TGCGCCAGCAGCCCAACCGGGACTAGAGTTCTATCCGAGCAGTACTTC
TRBV11-3,NA,NA,TRBJ2-3,13,CASSLGSLNTQYF,TGTGCCAGCAGCTTAGGTAGCCTTAATACGCAGTATTTT
TRBV15,NA,NA,TRBJ2-3,15,CATSRDGGAVDTQYF,TGTGCCACCAGCAGAGATGGGGGAGCGGTAGATACGCAGTATTTT
TRBV7-7,NA,NA,TRBJ2-3,13,CASSLAEADTQYF,TGTGCTAGCAGCTTAGCGGAGGCAGATACGCAGTATTTT
TRBV14,NA,TRBD2,TRBJ2-5,19,CASSQSRTSGGSMRETQYF,TGTGCCAGCAGCCAGAGCCGGACTAGCGGGGGATCCATGCGGGAGACCCAGTACTTC
TRBV6-5,NA,NA,TRBJ1-1,12,CASSYRNTEAFF,TGTGCCAGCAGTTACCGGAACACTGAAGCTTTCTTT
TRBV5-8,NA,NA,TRBJ2-7,14,CASSFGTTPYEQYF,TGTGCCAGCAGCTTTGGGACGACCCCCTACGAGCAGTACTTC
TRBV27,NA,TRBD2,TRBJ2-2,20,CASKRQGLTSGGDTTGELFF,TGTGCCAGCAAGCGTCAGGGTCTGACTAGCGGGGGGGACACCACCGGGGAGCTGTTTTTT
TRBV10-3,NA,NA,TRBJ2-5,14,CAISESLQQETQYF,TGTGCCATCAGTGAGTCGTTACAGCAAGAGACCCAGTACTTC
TRBV27,NA,NA,TRBJ2-7,13,CASSLGQRYEQYF,TGTGCCAGCAGTTTAGGCCAGCGCTACGAGCAGTACTTC
TRBV30,NA,NA,TRBJ1-2,14,CAWGRTVANYGYTF,TGTGCCTGGGGACGGACAGTAGCTAACTATGGCTACACCTTC
TRBV2,few,NA,TRBJ1-3,13,CASTSGTGNTIYF,TGTGCCAGCACCTCAGGGACAGGAAACACCATATATTTT
TRBV6-5,NA,NA,TRBJ1-2,13,CASSYSGSYGYTF,TGTGCCAGCAGTTATTCCGGCAGCTATGGCTACACCTTC
TRBV19,NA,NA,TRBJ1-2,12,CASSTGSHGYTF,TGTGCCAGTAGTACAGGGTCCCATGGCTACACCTTC
TRBV30,NA,TRBD1,TRBJ1-2,13,CAWSAGTGVGYTF,TGTGCCTGGAGTGCCGGGACAGGGGTTGGCTACACCTTC
TRBV28,NA,NA,TRBJ1-2,13,CASSQRGAEGYTF,TGTGCCAGCAGCCAACGCGGCGCGGAAGGCTACACCTTC
TRBV11-3,NA,NA,TRBJ1-2,13,CASSLGRTYGYTF,TGTGCCAGCAGCTTAGGCAGGACCTATGGCTACACCTTC
TRBV9,NA,TRBD2,TRBJ2-1,15,CASSVAPGLPNEQFF,TGTGCCAGCAGCGTAGCTCCGGGACTACCTAATGAGCAGTTCTTC
TRBV30,once,NA,TRBJ2-7,15,CAWKLGGQNAFEQYF,TGTGCCTGGAAACTGGGAGGACAAAATGCCTTTGAGCAGTACTTC
TRBV11-3,NA,NA,TRBJ1-1,14,CASSFLNPDTEAFF,TGTGCCAGCAGCTTCCTAAACCCGGACACTGAAGCTTTCTTT
TRBV23-1,NA,NA,TRBJ2-3,17,CASSQWGTMGPADTQYF,TGCGCCAGCAGTCAATGGGGGACGATGGGGCCCGCAGATACGCAGTATTTT
TRBV7-8,NA,NA,TRBJ1-4,13,CASSKGTAEKLFF,TGTGCCAGCAGCAAAGGGACGGCTGAAAAACTGTTTTTT
TRBV4-1,NA,NA,TRBJ2-6,16,CASSQPPVSGANVLTF,TGCGCCAGCAGCCAACCTCCAGTCTCTGGGGCCAACGTCCTGACTTTC
TRBV5-1,NA,TRBD2,TRBJ2-3,15,CASSYTSGGGDTQYF,TGCGCCAGCAGCTACACTAGCGGGGGAGGGGATACGCAGTATTTT
TRBV5-1,NA,TRBD2,TRBJ2-3,16,CASSLSGGTSTDTQYF,TGCGCCAGCAGCCTTAGCGGGGGGACTAGCACAGATACGCAGTATTTT
TRBV7-3,NA,NA,TRBJ1-1,15,CASSPGRGADTEAFF,TGTGCCAGCAGCCCCGGGAGGGGGGCCGACACTGAAGCTTTCTTT
TRBV28,NA,NA,TRBJ1-2,12,CASRGVSYGYTF,TGTGCCAGCAGAGGGGTGAGCTATGGCTACACCTTC
TRBV10-1,NA,TRBD1,TRBJ2-5,15,CASSATWTGRETQYF,TGCGCCAGCAGTGCAACTTGGACAGGGAGAGAGACCCAGTACTTC
TRBV11-3,NA,TRBD2,TRBJ2-5,15,CASSLTGTSQETQYF,TGTGCCAGCAGCTTAACCGGGACTAGCCAGGAGACCCAGTACTTC
TRBV7-9,NA,NA,TRBJ2-7,14,CASTPETLLTEQYF,TGTGCCAGCACCCCCGAGACCCTTCTAACGGAGCAGTACTTC
TRBV5-1,NA,TRBD1,TRBJ1-5,18,CASSTSGTGDDSNQPQHF,TGCGCCAGCAGCACCTCCGGGACAGGGGATGATAGCAATCAGCCCCAGCATTTT
TRBV2,NA,NA,TRBJ1-5,14,CASSGRYSNQPQHF,TGTGCCAGCAGTGGTAGATATAGCAATCAGCCCCAGCATTTT
TRBV12-3/TRBV12-4,NA,TRBD1,TRBJ2-7,13,CASSGDRPQEQYF,TGTGCCAGCAGCGGGGACAGGCCTCAGGAGCAGTACTTC
TRBV19,NA,TRBD1,TRBJ1-1,16,CASSPRDRVVSTEAFF,TGTGCCAGTAGTCCCCGGGACAGGGTCGTTTCCACTGAAGCTTTCTTT
TRBV6-2/TRBV6-3,NA,TRBD2,TRBJ2-7,15,CASSYGVAGSYEQYF,TGTGCCAGCAGTTACGGGGTAGCGGGCTCCTACGAGCAGTACTTC